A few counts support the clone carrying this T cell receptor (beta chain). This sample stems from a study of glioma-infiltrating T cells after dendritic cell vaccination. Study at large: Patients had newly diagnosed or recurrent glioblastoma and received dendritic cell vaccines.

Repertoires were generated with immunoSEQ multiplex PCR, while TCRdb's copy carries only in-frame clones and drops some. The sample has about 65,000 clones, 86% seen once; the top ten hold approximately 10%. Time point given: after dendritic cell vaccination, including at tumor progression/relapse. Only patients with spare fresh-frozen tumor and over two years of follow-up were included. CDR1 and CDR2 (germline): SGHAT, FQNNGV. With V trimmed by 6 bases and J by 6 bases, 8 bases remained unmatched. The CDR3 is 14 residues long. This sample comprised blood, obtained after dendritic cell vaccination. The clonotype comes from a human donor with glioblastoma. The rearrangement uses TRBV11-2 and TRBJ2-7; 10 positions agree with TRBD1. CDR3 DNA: TGTGCCAGCAGTTTTGACCGGGACAGGGGCGAGCAGTACTTC. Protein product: CASSFDRDRGEQYF.